These 14 T cell receptor beta chains share one sample of origin, sequenced in a study of T cell changes during pregnancy in multiple sclerosis. The assay was immunoSEQ multiplex PCR, and TCRdb's table has in-frame clones only and misses some. The sample lists tens of thousands of clones, 85% to 90% occurring once. This sample comprised CD8+ T cells from peripheral blood mononuclear cells, obtained before pregnancy. The receptors originated from a female donor with multiple sclerosis, enrolled in a pregnancy study.

J is TRBJ1-1 and V is TRBV30; D possibly corresponds to TRBD1 (6 bases). Germline V gene lookup returns CDR1 GTSNPN and CDR2 SVGIG (reference sequence). The CDR3 is 13 amino acids. Trimming cost V 2 bases and J 5 bases, with 12 bases left between them. As DNA, the CDR3 is TGTGCCTGGAGTTCGGGGGGCTGGACTGAAGCTTTCTTT. Translation: CAWSSGGWTEAFF.

The gene calls are TRBV6-5 and TRBJ1-1; D not resolved. V lost 2 bases and J 2 bases, leaving 9 bases between the germline ends. The CDR3 totals 14 residues. Germline V CDR1 and CDR2: MNHEY, SVGAGI. For the CDR3, the DNA is TGTGCCAGCAGTTACAGGGAGGGTAACACTGAAGCTTTCTTT. It yields the protein CASSYREGNTEAFF.

The chain combines TRBV6-5 with TRBJ1-1; 8 nucleotides match TRBD1. This CDR3 comprises 15 residues. The V and J ends lost 2 bases and 2 bases, in that order; junction bases with no gene match: 4. The germline V gene has CDR1 MNHEY and CDR2 SVGAGI. The CDR3 reads CASSYRTGRNTEAFF. Here the CDR3 DNA reads TGTGCCAGCAGTTACCGGACAGGGCGAAACACTGAAGCTTTCTTT.

In this sample, this clone turned up once. V and J are TRBV29-1 and TRBJ2-7; 7 bases are shared with TRBD2. J gave up 0 bases and V 2 bases, and 1 base lay outside the gene matches. Germline lookup yields CDR1 SQVTM and CDR2 ANQGSEA. This CDR3 comprises 13 residues. CDR3 protein: CSVEPGGSYEQYF. The CDR3, as DNA: TGCAGCGTTGAACCGGGGGGCTCCTACGAGCAGTACTTC.

J is TRBJ2-7 and V is TRBV4-3; maybe TRBD1 (5 bases). Germline lookup yields CDR1 LGHNA and CDR2 YSLEER. The CDR3 is made up of 21 amino acids. The germline V and J ends were trimmed by 0 bases and 5 bases, with 32 bases remaining between them. CDR3 residues: CASSQDTLIVAPNLLQDEQYF. The CDR3 DNA is TGCGCCAGCAGCCAAGACACTTTGATAGTTGCCCCGAACCTACTACAGGACGAGCAGTACTTC.

The chain couples TRBV27 to TRBJ2-4; 7 bases fit TRBD1. In germline, CDR1 is MNHEY, CDR2 SMNVEV (reference sequence). CDR3 size: 15 residues. The ends lost 0 bases at V and 7 bases at J; junction bases unmatched: 6. The CDR3 region is CASSLSGRGTNIQYF. CDR3 nucleotides: TGTGCCAGCAGTTTATCGGGCAGGGGGACGAACATTCAGTACTTC.

This chain connects TRBV6-1 to TRBJ1-3; D is possibly TRBD1 (6 bases). Deletions cut 1 base from V and 8 bases from J, with 18 bases between. The CDR3 consists of 16 residues. Per the germline V gene, CDR1 is MNHNS and CDR2 is SASEGT. The CDR3 DNA sequence: TGTGCCAGCAGTGAAGATCTCAGTAGGGGGTACTACACCATATATTTT. It codes for CASSEDLSRGYYTIYF.

The chain recombines TRBV4-3 with TRBJ2-1; TRBD2 matches at 11 bases. The V and J ends lost 0 bases and 4 bases, in that order; junction bases with no gene match: 5. Germline V gene lookup returns CDR1 LGHNA and CDR2 YSLEER. The CDR3 has 17 amino acids. CDR3 region: CASSQEDSGGEYNEQFF. CDR3 nucleotides: TGCGCCAGCAGCCAAGAGGATAGCGGGGGGGAATACAATGAGCAGTTCTTC.

The V and J genes are TRBV7-9 and TRBJ2-7, with D maybe TRBD1 (5 bases). The CDR3 runs to 12 residues. CDR1 is SEHNR, CDR2 FQNEAQ, per germline (reference sequence). The V gene lost 6 bases and the J gene lost 4 bases, with 10 bases spanning the gap. This CDR3 reads CASSHRGYEQYF. The DNA for the CDR3 is TGTGCCAGCAGTCATAGGGGATACGAGCAGTACTTC.

The chain couples TRBV4-1 to TRBJ1-6, with D possibly being TRBD1 (6 bases). Per germline, CDR1 MGHRA and CDR2 YSYEKL. This CDR3 is built from 17 residues. V dropped 3 bases and J dropped 4 bases, with 16 bases sitting between them. The CDR3 DNA sequence: TGCGCCAGCAGCCAGGATCGAGGGGGAGTTTATAATTCACCCCTCCACTTT. Encoded protein: CASSQDRGGVYNSPLHF.

This clone was seen only a few times. The chain carries TRBV7-9 and TRBJ2-7; TRBD1 agrees at 10 bases. The J segment lost 3 bases and the V segment lost 4 bases, leaving 3 bases of the junction unmatched. Germline V lookup: CDR1 SEHNR, CDR2 FQNEAQ (reference sequence). The CDR3 has 14 amino acids. For the CDR3, the DNA is TGTGCCAGCAGCTCGACAGGGGGCAACTACGAGCAGTACTTC. Protein sequence: CASSSTGGNYEQYF.

The chain uses TRBV11-2 and TRBJ2-2; 11 bases are shared with TRBD1. The CDR3 consists of 17 residues. CDR1 is SGHAT and CDR2 is FQNNGV in the germline V gene. With 1 base clipped from V and 5 bases from J, the junction kept 6 bases outside the gene matches. CDR3 DNA sequence: TGTGCCAGCAGCTTAGGTCCCGGGACAGGGGGAACCGGGGAGCTGTTTTTT. Protein sequence: CASSLGPGTGGTGELFF.

V and J are TRBV5-6 and TRBJ1-4; 8 bases are shared with TRBD1. Germline loops: CDR1 SGHDT, CDR2 YYEEEE. V lost 4 bases to trimming and J lost 0 bases; unmatched junction nucleotides: 14. This CDR3 has 19 amino acids. The CDR3 nucleotides are TGTGCCAGCAGCCCGAATCGGACAGGGTCACGTCCAACTAATGAAAAACTGTTTTTT. Translating gives CASSPNRTGSRPTNEKLFF.

The gene calls are TRBV4-3 and TRBJ2-1, with a possible D match to TRBD2 (5 bases). The CDR3 is made up of 16 amino acids. Per germline, CDR1 LGHNA and CDR2 YSLEER. Trimming removed 0 bases at V and 4 bases at J, with 13 bases between. DNA of the CDR3: TGCGCCAGCAGCCAAGATGGGTCTAGCCCTTACAATGAGCAGTTCTTC. Translating gives CASSQDGSSPYNEQFF.